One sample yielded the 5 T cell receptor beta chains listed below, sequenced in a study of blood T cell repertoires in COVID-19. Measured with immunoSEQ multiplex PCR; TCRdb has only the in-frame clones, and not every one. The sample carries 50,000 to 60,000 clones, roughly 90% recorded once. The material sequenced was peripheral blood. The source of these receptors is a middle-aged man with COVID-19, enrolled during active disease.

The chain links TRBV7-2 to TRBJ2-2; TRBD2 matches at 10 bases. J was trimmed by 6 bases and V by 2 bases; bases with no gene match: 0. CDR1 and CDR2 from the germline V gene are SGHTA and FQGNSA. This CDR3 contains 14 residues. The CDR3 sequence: CASSLLAGAGELFF. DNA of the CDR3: TGTGCCAGCAGCTTACTAGCGGGAGCCGGGGAGCTGTTTTTT.

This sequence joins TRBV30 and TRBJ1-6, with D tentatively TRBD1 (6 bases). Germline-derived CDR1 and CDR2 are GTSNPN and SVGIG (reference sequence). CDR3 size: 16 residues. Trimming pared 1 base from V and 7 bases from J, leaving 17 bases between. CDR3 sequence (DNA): TGTGCCTGGAGTGCCTATCGACAGGCACCAAATTCACCCCTCCACTTT. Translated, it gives CAWSAYRQAPNSPLHF.

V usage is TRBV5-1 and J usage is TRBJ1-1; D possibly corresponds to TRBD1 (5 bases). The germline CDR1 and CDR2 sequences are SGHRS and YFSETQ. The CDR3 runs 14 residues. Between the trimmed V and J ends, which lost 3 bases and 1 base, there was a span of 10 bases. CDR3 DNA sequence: TGCGCCAGCAGCTCCTTAGGGGCGAACACTGAAGCTTTCTTT. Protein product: CASSSLGANTEAFF.

As DNA, the CDR3 is TGTGCCAGCAGTGAATGGGCTTTATACAATGAGCAGTTCTTC. It specifies CASSEWALYNEQFF. The V and J genes are TRBV6-1 and TRBJ2-1; D uncertain. Looked up from germline, CDR1 is MNHNS and CDR2 is SASEGT. V was clipped by 2 bases and J by 4 bases, with 9 bases between them. The CDR3 sequence is 14 residues long.

CDR3 in DNA: TGCGCCAGCAGCCAAGACGGAGTTATCATGAACACTGAAGCTTTCTTT. Residues: CASSQDGVIMNTEAFF. J is TRBJ1-1 and V is TRBV4-1; no clear D. In germline, CDR1 is MGHRA, CDR2 YSYEKL. V was pared by 0 bases and J by 0 bases, with 11 bases between. The CDR3 is 16 amino acids.